The rows below give T cell receptor beta chains drawn from one sample of a study of blood T cell repertoires in COVID-19. TCRdb's copy holds only in-frame clones and misses some; the assay was immunoSEQ multiplex PCR. Among approximately 250,000 clones listed, approximately 90% were seen once. The sequenced material came from PBMCs or T cells enriched from blood (not recorded which). These receptors were collected from a young woman with acute COVID-19. The CDR3 runs from the conserved cysteine through the conserved F or W. The D gene is left open where the match is weak. Part of the rows lack a size; the others show once, few, many or a class for expanded clones.

clone_size	j_call	d_call	v_call	cdr3_nt	cdr3_aa
NA	TRBJ2-7	TRBD2	TRBV6-6	TGTGCCAGCAGTTACGCGGGAGGCGAGCAGTACTTC	CASSYAGGEQYF
once	TRBJ2-7	TRBD1	TRBV5-1	TGCGCCAGCAGCTTGGGACAGGGAATAGACGAGCAGTACTTC	CASSLGQGIDEQYF
NA	TRBJ1-1	NA	TRBV30	TGTGCCTGGAGTGTACGGACAGCTGGCACTGAAGCTTTCTTT	CAWSVRTAGTEAFF
NA	TRBJ2-2	TRBD2	TRBV18	TGTGCCAGCTCAAGCCTAGCGGGAGACGGCGGGGAGCTGTTTTTT	CASSSLAGDGGELFF
NA	TRBJ2-4	NA	TRBV2	TGTGCCAGCAGTGAGAGGGACATTCAGTACTTC	CASSERDIQYF
NA	TRBJ1-4	NA	TRBV28	TGTGCCAGCAGTTTCATCAGGGTTGAAAAACTGTTTTTT	CASSFIRVEKLFF
NA	TRBJ2-1	TRBD2	TRBV6-6	TGTGCCAGCAGTCACGCCGAGGGACTAGCGGGATACAATGAGCAGTTCTTC	CASSHAEGLAGYNEQFF
NA	TRBJ2-3	TRBD2	TRBV5-8	TGTGCCAGCAGTTGGACAGGGACTAGCGGCACAGATACGCAGTATTTT	CASSWTGTSGTDTQYF
once	TRBJ2-3	TRBD2	TRBV7-3	TGTGCCAGCAGCTTTAGCGGGAGGGAGGGTACGCAGTATTTT	CASSFSGREGTQYF
NA	TRBJ2-7	NA	TRBV5-4	TGTGCCAGCAGCTTGGGTCTGGACTCCACCTACGAGCAGTACTTC	CASSLGLDSTYEQYF
NA	TRBJ1-1	TRBD1	TRBV27	TGTGCCAGCAGTTTAGGCGACCGGGACAGAGAGGCTTTCTTT	CASSLGDRDREAFF
NA	TRBJ2-1	TRBD2	TRBV7-2	TGTGCCAGCAGCACTAGCGGGCTCTCCTACAATGAGCAGTTCTTC	CASSTSGLSYNEQFF
NA	TRBJ2-6	NA	TRBV28	TGTGCCAGCAGTTTGTCCGATAGCTCTGGGGCCAACGTCCTGACTTTC	CASSLSDSSGANVLTF
NA	TRBJ2-1	TRBD2	TRBV4-1	TGCGCCAGCAGCCCTCGGACTAGCGGGAGTCTTTACGATGAGCAGTTCTTC	CASSPRTSGSLYDEQFF
NA	TRBJ1-6	NA	TRBV20-1	TGCAGTGCTAGTTCCGTCGGACAGAACAACTATAATTCACCCCTCCACTTT	CSASSVGQNNYNSPLHF
NA	TRBJ2-2	TRBD2	TRBV6-6	TGTGCCAGCAGTCGCTCCAGGACTAGCACCGGGGAGCTGTTTTTT	CASSRSRTSTGELFF
NA	TRBJ1-3	NA	TRBV7-8	TGTGCCAGCAGCTTTTTATCGGGAAACACCATATATTTT	CASSFLSGNTIYF
NA	TRBJ1-5	NA	TRBV4-1	TGCGCCAGCAGCCAAGGGACGCAGGGAATGTATAGCAATCAGCCCCAGCATTTT	CASSQGTQGMYSNQPQHF
NA	TRBJ2-3	TRBD2	TRBV7-8	TGTGCCAGCAAGGTTCGGCGGGAGTTCACAGATACGCAGTATTTT	CASKVRREFTDTQYF
NA	TRBJ2-5	TRBD2	TRBV10-3	TGTGCCATCAGTGAGACGGGAGGGCCCCCCACAGAGACCCAGTACTTC	CAISETGGPPTETQYF
once	TRBJ2-7	TRBD1	TRBV2	TGTGCCAGCATGCACACGGGACAGGGCTCCTACGAGCAGTACTTC	CASMHTGQGSYEQYF
NA	TRBJ1-5	TRBD1	TRBV19	TGTGCCAGTAGTCCCTGGACAGGGTACTTTAGCAATCAGCCCCAGCATTTT	CASSPWTGYFSNQPQHF
NA	TRBJ2-2	TRBD2	TRBV5-6	TGTGCCAGCAGCCGACTAGCGGATACCACCGGGGAGCTGTTTTTT	CASSRLADTTGELFF
NA	TRBJ1-4	TRBD1	TRBV19	TGTGCCAGTAGGGACAGGCCGACGCATAATGAAAAACTGTTTTTT	CASRDRPTHNEKLFF
NA	TRBJ2-5	NA	TRBV27	TGTGCCAGCAGTTCTCTACTCGGTCAACAAGAGACCCAGTACTTC	CASSSLLGQQETQYF
NA	TRBJ1-5	NA	TRBV3-1/TRBV3-2	TGTGCCAGCAGCAAAGGTATGCAGCCCCAGCATTTT	CASSKGMQPQHF
NA	TRBJ1-5	NA	TRBV27	TGTGCCAGCAGTTTCTCCTATAGCAATCAGCCCCAGCATTTT	CASSFSYSNQPQHF
NA	TRBJ2-2	NA	TRBV18	TGTGCCAGCTCACCATCGCGGGCAGGCACCGGGGAGCTGTTTTTT	CASSPSRAGTGELFF